The rows below give T cell receptor beta chains drawn from one sample of a study of T cell responses to AZD1222 COVID-19 vaccine. Sequencing was performed with immunoSEQ multiplex PCR; in TCRdb, only in-frame clones are kept and a portion is missing. The sample lists roughly 80,000 clones, under 95% occurring once. The specimen comprised peripheral blood, sampled on day 0 of MenACWY control vaccination. The receptors come from an adult in good health. Both conserved end residues are trimmed from each CDR3.

j_call	v_call	cdr3_aa
TRBJ1-2	TRBV6-1	ASSDFGLGGYT
TRBJ2-7	TRBV7-9	ASSLGEFAYEQY
TRBJ2-1	TRBV4-1	ASSQEAGGEYNEQF
TRBJ2-1	TRBV18	ASSSTDGRHEQF
TRBJ1-4	TRBV5-1	ASSRQGMSEKLF
TRBJ1-4	TRBV5-5	ASSLAFPGAPQANEKLF
TRBJ1-6	TRBV12-3/TRBV12-4	ASSLQGRSPLH
TRBJ2-2	TRBV28	ASSSLSGRGTGELF
TRBJ1-2	TRBV5-4	ATTRGGDYGYT
TRBJ1-1	TRBV28	ASRAHPGGTEAF
TRBJ2-3	TRBV11-3	ASSLGVLAGSGTDTQY
TRBJ1-2	TRBV3-1/TRBV3-2	ASSQVQKGTVGYGYT
TRBJ1-2	TRBV19	ASSIARGPLYGYT
TRBJ2-2	TRBV6-5	ASTFSGELF
TRBJ2-7	TRBV7-6	ASSLGGSEGGYEQY
TRBJ2-7	TRBV14	ASSQGVAGEYEQY
TRBJ1-1	TRBV3-1/TRBV3-2	ASSRKGNTEAF
TRBJ2-2	TRBV7-9	ASSNIRQGRAGELF
TRBJ1-1	TRBV29-1	SVARNKNTEAF
TRBJ2-3	TRBV7-3	ASSLTAGVDTQY
TRBJ1-5	TRBV21-1	ASSPPGQLNQPQH
TRBJ2-6	TRBV19	ASSQGGTGANVLT
TRBJ1-2	TRBV2	ASSFLAAYGYT
TRBJ1-5	TRBV10-1	ASSDRDRVDNQPQH
TRBJ1-2	TRBV6-5	ASSPEPTLINGYT
TRBJ1-3	TRBV14	ASSQERDGNTIY
TRBJ2-5	TRBV24-1	ATSEAGIQETQY
TRBJ1-6	TRBV5-8	ASSLGTAYNSPLH
TRBJ2-7	TRBV6-2/TRBV6-3	ASSYGGAGDEQY
TRBJ2-7	TRBV19	ASSPGQGRAYEQY
TRBJ2-3	TRBV6-1	ASSDEIIIPGRRRTDTQY
TRBJ1-3	TRBV2	ASRAGQDSGNTIY
TRBJ2-7	TRBV7-9	ASSKGPYEQY
TRBJ1-5	TRBV19	ASSIATVQPQH
TRBJ2-1	TRBV19	ASSVTGTGMNEQF
TRBJ1-1	TRBV6-6	ASSYPGQKEAF
TRBJ1-4	TRBV10-2	ASSEDRFLEKLF
TRBJ1-2	TRBV19	ASIPRVANYGYT
TRBJ2-7	TRBV28	ASTGLYEQY
TRBJ1-1	TRBV12-3/TRBV12-4	ASRRTGFTEAF